These 14 T cell receptor beta chains originate from one sample sequenced in a study of T cell changes during pregnancy in multiple sclerosis. Method: immunoSEQ multiplex PCR; TCRdb's copy keeps in-frame clones and lacks some. This table has around 120,000 clones, about nine tenths appearing once. Sample: peripheral blood, taken after pregnancy. The receptor set was obtained from a female donor with multiple sclerosis, enrolled in a pregnancy study.

This chain uses TRBV6-6 with TRBJ1-2, with 10 bases lining up with TRBD1. The CDR3 totals 14 residues. Germline V gene lookup returns CDR1 MNHNY and CDR2 SVGAGI (reference sequence). The ends lost 0 bases at V and 7 bases at J; junction bases unmatched: 2. CDR3 DNA sequence: TGTGCCAGCAGTTACTCCGGACAGGGGGGTGGCTACACCTTC. Encoded protein: CASSYSGQGGGYTF.

V gene TRBV6-6 combines with J gene TRBJ1-1; TRBD1 agrees at 7 bases. The CDR3 covers 12 residues. Losses at the gene ends were 7 bases for V and 6 bases for J; bases not matched to a gene: 5. CDR1 and CDR2 from the germline V gene are MNHNY and SVGAGI (reference sequence). For the CDR3, the DNA is TGTGCCAGCACCCTACAGGGGCCTGAAGCTTTCTTT. Residues: CASTLQGPEAFF.

About this clone: Other DNA sequences in this sample translate to the same CDR3. The chain has TRBV7-9 and TRBJ2-1; no firm D call. Trimming removed 8 bases at V and 0 bases at J, with 8 bases between. The germline V gene has CDR1 SEHNR and CDR2 FQNEAQ (reference sequence). The length of the CDR3 is 13 residues. In DNA, the CDR3 is TGTGCCAGCGCGCCGAGCTCCTACAATGAGCAGTTCTTC. Protein product: CASAPSSYNEQFF.

The V call is TRBV5-1, the J call TRBJ2-1, with 8 bases fitting TRBD1. Germline V gene sequence: CDR1 SGHRS, CDR2 YFSETQ. This CDR3 comprises 15 residues. V dropped 4 bases and J dropped 6; count of bases not matched to a gene: 9. CDR3 sequence: CASSKDRVGVNEQFF. CDR3 nucleotides: TGCGCCAGCAGCAAGGACAGGGTTGGGGTCAATGAGCAGTTCTTC.

The rearrangement joins TRBV18 to TRBJ2-1, with a tentative D call TRBD2 (7 bases). The CDR3 sequence is 14 residues long. Looked up from germline, CDR1 is KGHSH and CDR2 is LQKENI. The ends were cut back, 5 bases at V and 6 bases at J, with 14 bases in the middle. The CDR3 coding sequence is TGTGCCAGCTCATCTAGGGGGGGGCTCAATGAGCAGTTCTTC. Protein sequence: CASSSRGGLNEQFF.

This clone was observed a single time. The chain carries TRBV29-1 and TRBJ2-7; 11 bases match TRBD2. The CDR3 length is 13 residues. Germline V gene sequence: CDR1 SQVTM, CDR2 ANQGSEA. V trimming: 6 bases; J trimming: 2 bases; junction bases outside the gene matches: 3. CDR3 nucleotides: TGCAGCGTCGGGACTAGCGGAGCCTACGAGCAGTACTTC. Translating gives CSVGTSGAYEQYF.

The gene calls are TRBV23-1 and TRBJ1-2; tentative D call: TRBD1 (6 bases). TRBV23-1 is an ORF, with its function uncertain. This CDR3 spans 13 amino acids. The V and J ends lost 3 bases and 4 bases respectively, with 9 bases between them. DNA of the CDR3: TGCGCCAGCAGTCACACAGGGCCCTATGGCTACACCTTC. Protein sequence: CASSHTGPYGYTF.

V gene TRBV5-4 combines with J gene TRBJ2-5; TRBD2 aligns across 7 bases. With the DNA end fitting TRBJ2-7 better, the J assignment may be wrong. CDR3 length: 13 residues. CDR1 and CDR2 from the germline V gene are SGHNT and YYREEE (reference sequence). CDR3 sequence (DNA): TGTGCCAGCAGCTTGGCGGGGGGAGACGAGCAGTACTTC. This gives the protein CASSLAGGDEQYF.

The V call is TRBV2, the J call TRBJ2-7; a possible D gene is TRBD2 (7 bases). V gave up 4 bases and J gave up 6 bases, with 13 bases separating them. Germline V gene lookup returns CDR1 SNHLY and CDR2 FYNNEI. This CDR3 contains 13 residues. CDR3 sequence reads: CASSGPGGREQYF. CDR3 DNA: TGTGCCAGCAGTGGCCCCGGGGGGCGCGAGCAGTACTTC.

The chain is built from TRBV7-8 and TRBJ2-7; TRBD2 aligns across 11 bases. V trimming: 5 bases; J trimming: 7 bases; junction bases outside the gene matches: 7. CDR1 and CDR2 from the germline V gene are SGHVS and FQNEAQ. The CDR3 length is 14 residues. CDR3: CASSTWTSGLEQYF. CDR3 DNA: TGTGCCAGCAGCACATGGACTAGCGGGCTTGAGCAGTACTTC. The whole variable domain, filled in from reference TRBV7-8 and TRBJ2-7, reads GAGVSQSPRYKVAKRGQDVALRCDPISGHVSLFWYQQALGQGPEFLTYFQNEAQLDKSGLPSDRFFAERPEGSVSTLKIQRTQQEDSAVYLCASSTWTSGLEQYFGPGTRLTVT.

This chain links TRBV15 with TRBJ2-5, with D tentatively TRBD1 (6 bases). Germline-derived CDR1 and CDR2 are LNHNV and YYDKDF (reference sequence). Deletions cut 3 bases from V and 5 bases from J, with 10 bases between. The length of the CDR3 is 13 residues. CDR3 residues: CATSSPRGETQYF. CDR3 DNA: TGTGCCACCAGCAGCCCCAGGGGCGAGACCCAGTACTTC.

The sample holds one count of this clone. For the CDR3, the DNA is TGTGCCACCTCGGGGGACTCGCCAAGCCTGAACACCGGGGAGCTGTTTTTT. Protein product: CATSGDSPSLNTGELFF. This sequence joins TRBV10-3 and TRBJ2-2; a possible D gene is TRBD2 (6 bases). This CDR3 has 17 amino acids. Between the trimmed V and J ends, which lost 10 bases and 1 base, there was a span of 22 bases. Germline V gene sequence: CDR1 ENHRY, CDR2 SYGVKD.

The chain joins TRBV19 to TRBJ2-3; 8 nucleotides match TRBD2. This CDR3 spans 16 amino acids. Germline V CDR1 and CDR2: LNHDA, SQIVND (reference sequence). Trimming cost V 5 bases and J 5 bases; bases outside gene matches: 12. The CDR3 loop is CASSGAVGGAEDTQYF. CDR3 DNA: TGTGCCAGTAGTGGGGCGGTCGGGGGGGCCGAAGATACGCAGTATTTT. The variable domain in full, completed from reference TRBV19 and TRBJ2-3, reads DGGITQSPKYLFRKEGQNVTLSCEQNLNHDAMYWYRQDPGQGLRLIYYSQIVNDFQKGDIAEGYSVSREKKESFPLTVTSAQKNPTAFYLCASSGAVGGAEDTQYFGPGTRLTVL.

The chain combines TRBV6-5 with TRBJ2-1; TRBD2 aligns across 7 bases. Germline CDR1 is MNHEY and CDR2 is SVGAGI. The CDR3 contains 14 residues. The ends lost 5 bases at V and 5 bases at J; junction bases unmatched: 6. The DNA for the CDR3 is TGTGCCAGCAGTCGGGGGGACCTTCACAATGAGCAGTTCTTC. Encoded protein: CASSRGDLHNEQFF.